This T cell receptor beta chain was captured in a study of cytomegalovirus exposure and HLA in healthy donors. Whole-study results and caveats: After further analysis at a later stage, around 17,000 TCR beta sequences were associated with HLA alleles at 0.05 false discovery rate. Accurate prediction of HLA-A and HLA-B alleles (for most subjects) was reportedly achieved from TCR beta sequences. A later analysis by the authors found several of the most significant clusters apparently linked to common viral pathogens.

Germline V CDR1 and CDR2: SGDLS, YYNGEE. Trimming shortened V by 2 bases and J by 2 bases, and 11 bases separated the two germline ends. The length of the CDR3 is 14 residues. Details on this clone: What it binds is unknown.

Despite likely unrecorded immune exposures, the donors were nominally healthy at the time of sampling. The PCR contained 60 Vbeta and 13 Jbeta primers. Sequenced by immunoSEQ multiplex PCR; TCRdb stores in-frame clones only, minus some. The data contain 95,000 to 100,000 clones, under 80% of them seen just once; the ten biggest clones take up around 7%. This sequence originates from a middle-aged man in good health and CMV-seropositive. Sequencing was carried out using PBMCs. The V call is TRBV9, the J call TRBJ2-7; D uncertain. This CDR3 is CASSVSLSTYEQYF. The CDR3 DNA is TGTGCCAGCAGCGTGAGCTTAAGCACCTACGAGCAGTACTTC.